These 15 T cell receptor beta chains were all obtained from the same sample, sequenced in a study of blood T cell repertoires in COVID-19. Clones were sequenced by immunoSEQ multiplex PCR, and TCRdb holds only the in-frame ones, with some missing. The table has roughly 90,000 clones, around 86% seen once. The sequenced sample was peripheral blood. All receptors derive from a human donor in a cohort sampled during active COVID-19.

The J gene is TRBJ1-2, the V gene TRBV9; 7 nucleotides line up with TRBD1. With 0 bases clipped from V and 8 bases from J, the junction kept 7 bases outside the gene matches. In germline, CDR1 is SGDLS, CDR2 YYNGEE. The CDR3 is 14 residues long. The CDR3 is CASSVDEGAEGYTF. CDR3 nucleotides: TGTGCCAGCAGCGTAGATGAGGGGGCGGAAGGCTACACCTTC. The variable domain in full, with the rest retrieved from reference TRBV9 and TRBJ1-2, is DSGVTQTPKHLITATGQRVTLRCSPRSGDLSVYWYQQSLDQGLQFLIQYYNGEERAKGNILERFSAQQFPDLHSELNLSSLELGDSALYFCASSVDEGAEGYTFGSGTRLTVV.

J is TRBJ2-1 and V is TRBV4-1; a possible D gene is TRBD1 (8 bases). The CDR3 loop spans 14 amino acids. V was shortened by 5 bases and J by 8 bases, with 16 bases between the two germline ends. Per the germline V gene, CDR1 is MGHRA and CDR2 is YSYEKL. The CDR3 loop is CASSLRQGRDEQFF. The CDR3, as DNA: TGCGCCAGCAGCTTACGACAGGGGAGGGATGAGCAGTTCTTC.

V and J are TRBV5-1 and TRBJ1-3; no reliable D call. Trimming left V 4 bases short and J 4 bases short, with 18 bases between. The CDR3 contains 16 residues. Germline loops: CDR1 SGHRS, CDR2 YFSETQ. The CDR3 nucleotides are TGCGCCAGCAGCCCCACGGGCAGGCTAGCAGGAAACACCATATATTTT. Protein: CASSPTGRLAGNTIYF.

CDR3 region: CASSPGADQPQHF. As DNA, the CDR3 is TGTGCCAGCTCACCGGGGGCGGATCAGCCCCAGCATTTT. The chain recombines TRBV18 with TRBJ1-5; a weak D match, TRBD1 (6 bases). Germline CDR1 is KGHSH and CDR2 is LQKENI. CDR3 length: 13 residues. With 3 bases removed from V and 5 bases from J, the gap between germline ends came to 8 bases.

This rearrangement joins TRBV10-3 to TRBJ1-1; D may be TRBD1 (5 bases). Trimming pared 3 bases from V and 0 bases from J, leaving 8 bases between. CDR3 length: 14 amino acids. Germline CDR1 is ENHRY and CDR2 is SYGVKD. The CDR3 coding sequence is TGTGCCATCAGTGACCCGACAGTGAACACTGAAGCTTTCTTT. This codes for CAISDPTVNTEAFF.

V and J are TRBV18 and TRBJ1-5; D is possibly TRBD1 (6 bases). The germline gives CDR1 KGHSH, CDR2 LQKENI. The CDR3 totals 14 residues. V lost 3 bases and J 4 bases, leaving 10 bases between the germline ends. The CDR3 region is CASSPGQGNQPQHF. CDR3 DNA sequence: TGTGCCAGCTCACCGGGGCAGGGGAATCAGCCCCAGCATTTT.

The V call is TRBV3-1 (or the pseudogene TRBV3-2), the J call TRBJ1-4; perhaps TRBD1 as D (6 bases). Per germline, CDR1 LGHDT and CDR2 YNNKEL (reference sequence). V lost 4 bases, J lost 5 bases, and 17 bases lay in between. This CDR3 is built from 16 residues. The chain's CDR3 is CASSPQRGRGNEKLFF. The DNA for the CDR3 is TGTGCCAGCAGCCCACAAAGAGGCAGGGGAAATGAAAAACTGTTTTTT.

CDR3 sequence reads: CASSLSQLYNEQFF. The CDR3 coding sequence is TGTGCCAGCAGCTTATCACAGCTCTACAATGAGCAGTTCTTC. V gene TRBV11-2 combines with J gene TRBJ2-1, with D unresolved. CDR3 length: 14 amino acids. Between the trimmed V and J ends, which lost 2 bases and 3 bases, there was a span of 8 bases. Per the germline V gene, CDR1 is SGHAT and CDR2 is FQNNGV.

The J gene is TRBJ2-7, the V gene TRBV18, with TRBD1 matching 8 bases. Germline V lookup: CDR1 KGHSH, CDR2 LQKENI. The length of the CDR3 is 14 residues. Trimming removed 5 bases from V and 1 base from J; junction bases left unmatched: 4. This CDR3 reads CASSEDRASYEQYF. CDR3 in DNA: TGTGCCAGCTCAGAGGACAGGGCGTCCTACGAGCAGTACTTC.

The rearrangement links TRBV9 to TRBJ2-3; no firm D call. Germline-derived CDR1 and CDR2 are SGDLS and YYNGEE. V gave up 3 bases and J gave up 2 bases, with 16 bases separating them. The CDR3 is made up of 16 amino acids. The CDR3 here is CASSALGTETTDTQYF. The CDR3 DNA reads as TGTGCCAGCAGCGCCCTCGGCACAGAGACCACAGATACGCAGTATTTT. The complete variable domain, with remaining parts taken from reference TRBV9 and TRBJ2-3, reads DSGVTQTPKHLITATGQRVTLRCSPRSGDLSVYWYQQSLDQGLQFLIQYYNGEERAKGNILERFSAQQFPDLHSELNLSSLELGDSALYFCASSALGTETTDTQYFGPGTRLTVL.

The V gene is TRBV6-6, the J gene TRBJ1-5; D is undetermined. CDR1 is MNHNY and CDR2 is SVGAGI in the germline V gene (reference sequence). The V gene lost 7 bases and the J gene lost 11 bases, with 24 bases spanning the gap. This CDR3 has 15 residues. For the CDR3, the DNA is TGTGCCAGCACCAACTCGCCACCTTTCTTTAAGTCCCAGCATTTT. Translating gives CASTNSPPFFKSQHF.

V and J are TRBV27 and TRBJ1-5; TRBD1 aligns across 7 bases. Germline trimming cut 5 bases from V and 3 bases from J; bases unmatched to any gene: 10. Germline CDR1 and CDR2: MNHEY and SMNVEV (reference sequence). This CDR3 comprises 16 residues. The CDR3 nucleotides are TGTGCCAGCAGTGCAACAGGGGCGAGGAACAATCAGCCCCAGCATTTT. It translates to CASSATGARNNQPQHF.

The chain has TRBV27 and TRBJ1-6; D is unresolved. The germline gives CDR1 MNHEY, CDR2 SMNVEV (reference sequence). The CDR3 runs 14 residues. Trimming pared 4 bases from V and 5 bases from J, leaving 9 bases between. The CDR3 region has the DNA TGTGCCAGCAGTTACCGGGATAATAATTCACCCCTCCACTTT. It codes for CASSYRDNNSPLHF.

The CDR3 region is CASSYRAGGEAFF. The DNA of the CDR3 is TGTGCCAGCAGCTACCGGGCGGGGGGAGAAGCTTTCTTT. This chain links TRBV7-3 with TRBJ1-1, with D perhaps TRBD1 (5 bases). Germline-derived CDR1 and CDR2 are SGHTA and FQGTGA. This CDR3 has 13 residues. Trimming cost V 4 bases and J 8 bases, with 14 bases left between them.

The CDR3 DNA reads as TGTGCCTGGAAAGGGGGGGTGGGCAATCAGCCCCAGCATTTT. Translated: CAWKGGVGNQPQHF. The chain recombines TRBV30 with TRBJ1-5; weak D call: TRBD1 (6 bases). This CDR3 has 14 amino acids. Germline values: CDR1 GTSNPN, CDR2 SVGIG (reference sequence). V was clipped by 4 bases and J by 2 bases, with 12 bases between them.